A single T cell receptor (beta chain) is shown here with its context. The antigen remains unidentified. At one end the junction does not follow the germline gene, possibly because of a read error. The template for TCR beta VDJ and CDR3 sequence profiling was genomic DNA. Each CDR3 protein gets one entry after TCRdb re-called the reads with MiXCR. The sample yields 450,000 to 550,000 distinct CDR3 sequences, more than 25% seen once. Patients included in sequencing had previously demonstrated CD8+CD57+ cell expansion by flow cytometry. The diagnosis in all patients was severe acquired aplastic anemia. By the time of blood sampling, patients had still received no therapy. This CDR3 has 15 amino acids. Germline lookup yields CDR1 ENHRY and CDR2 SYGVKD. These data come from a study of CD8+CD57+ T cells in acquired aplastic anemia. Across the study: Sorted CD4+ and CD8+ cells gave an average of 3.2 ug of DNA. Overall study results and limits: Common to patients and controls were around 30 CD8+ CDR3 sequences.

This clonotype was sampled from a human donor with aplastic anemia. The rearrangement uses TRBV10-3 and TRBJ2-3, with no clear D. The sequenced material came from sorted CD4+, CD8+, or CD8+CD57+ T cells (not recorded which) from PBMCs. CDR3 DNA: TGTGCCAGCAGTGTAATTAAACCCCGCACAGATACGCAGTATTTT. This codes for CASSVIKPRTDTQYF.